A single sample is the source of the 27 T cell receptor beta chains below, sequenced in a study of CD8+ T cells in alopecia areata (dated by TCRdb to 2017 to 2018). The method behind the library was the immunoSEQ multiplex PCR assay. For TCR sequencing, RNA was extracted from every sample and reverse transcribed into cDNA to serve as template. What TCRdb holds here is the immuneACCESS table cut down to in-frame rearrangements. Part of the clones is not present; checked against another copy, under half of the missing clones reflect an unresolved V gene, and the others are unexplained. The sample table records around 200,000 clones; roughly 64% of these occur just once. 10% to 15% of the sample is held by the ten biggest clonotypes. This specimen's time point label, interpreted: less than 30 weeks on oral tofacitinib. The treatment or condition tag for this specimen amounts to: oral pan-JAK inhibitor, 5-10 mg twice daily.

This material consisted of CD8+ T cells sorted from blood, taken at week 24, from a patient treated with tofacitinib. The receptors derive from a human donor with alopecia areata.

CDR3 region: CASGLVRLAGGLTDTQYF. CDR3 coding DNA: TGTGCTAGTGGTTTGGTACGACTAGCGGGGGGCCTCACAGATACGCAGTATTTT. V usage is TRBV12-5 and J usage is TRBJ2-3; TRBD2 matches at 13 bases. The CDR3 consists of 18 residues. The V gene's germline CDR1 is LGHNT and CDR2 FRNRAP. The trim removed 0 bases at V and 2 bases at J, leaving 5 bases unmatched.

The chain combines TRBV5-5 with TRBJ1-5; unclear D gene. Deletions cut 1 base from V and 5 bases from J, with 10 bases between. The CDR3 has 14 amino acids. Per the germline V gene, CDR1 is SGHKS and CDR2 is YYEKEE (reference sequence). Written as DNA, the CDR3 is TGTGCCAGCAGCTTGTCGGGGTCGGATCAGCCCCAGCATTTT. Its protein product is CASSLSGSDQPQHF.

This clone was recorded a few times. The chain links TRBV6-6 to TRBJ2-3, with a tentative D call TRBD1 (6 bases). V was cut by 5 bases and J by 4 bases, with 7 bases left in between. Germline V gene sequence: CDR1 MNHNY, CDR2 SVGAGI (reference sequence). The CDR3 runs to 12 residues. CDR3 protein: CASSQGPDTQYF. Here the CDR3 DNA reads TGTGCCAGCAGTCAGGGGCCAGATACGCAGTATTTT.

The rearrangement uses TRBV29-1 and TRBJ2-7; TRBD1 aligns across 7 bases. The CDR3 totals 19 residues. Germline loops: CDR1 SQVTM, CDR2 ANQGSEA. J gave up 4 bases and V 0 bases, and 21 bases lay outside the gene matches. The CDR3 is CSVEDDDQSLGQSSYEQYF. The CDR3 nucleotides are TGCAGCGTTGAAGATGATGACCAGAGCTTGGGACAGTCTTCTTACGAGCAGTACTTC.

This clone was recorded once. The genes are TRBV5-1 and TRBJ1-1; D is undetermined. This CDR3 spans 14 amino acids. Trimming stripped 4 bases from V and 3 bases from J, with 13 bases between. The germline V gene encodes CDR1 SGHRS and CDR2 YFSETQ. The CDR3 nucleotides are TGCGCCAGCAGCCCAGATTGGGAGGACACTGAAGCTTTCTTT. Translation: CASSPDWEDTEAFF.

The chain employs TRBV7-8 and TRBJ1-5; D call uncertain. This CDR3 spans 15 amino acids. Trimming removed 1 base from V and 0 bases from J, with 7 bases in between. The germline CDR1 and CDR2 sequences are SGHVS and FQNEAQ. CDR3 bases: TGTGCCAGCAGCTTAGACCCATATAGCAATCAGCCCCAGCATTTT. Translating gives CASSLDPYSNQPQHF.

The chain employs TRBV30 and TRBJ2-3, with 11 bases matching TRBD2. Germline values: CDR1 GTSNPN, CDR2 SVGIG (reference sequence). V lost 8 bases and J lost 6; bases outside the gene matches: 10. This CDR3 spans 14 amino acids. The chain's CDR3 is CALGLAGPPDTQYF. CDR3 in DNA: TGTGCCCTCGGACTAGCGGGTCCTCCGGATACGCAGTATTTT. The full variable domain, rest sourced from reference TRBV30 and TRBJ2-3, is SQTIHQWPATLVQPVGSPLSLECTVEGTSNPNLYWYRQAAGRGLQLLFYSVGIGQISSEVPQNLSASRPQDRQFILSSKKLLLSDSGFYLCALGLAGPPDTQYFGPGTRLTVL.

The chain has TRBV27 and TRBJ2-3; D gene ambiguous. The CDR3 extends over 14 amino acids. In germline, CDR1 is MNHEY, CDR2 SMNVEV (reference sequence). V was clipped by 0 bases and J by 1 base, with 5 bases between them. The CDR3 region is CASSLSLRTDTQYF. CDR3 nucleotide sequence: TGTGCCAGCAGTTTATCCCTGCGCACAGATACGCAGTATTTT.

This sequence joins TRBV13 and TRBJ1-2; D is unresolved. The V and J ends lost 3 bases and 2 bases respectively, with 4 bases between them. Germline CDR1 and CDR2: PRHDT and FYEKMQ (reference sequence). The CDR3 runs 12 residues. The CDR3 loop reads CASSLDNYGYTF. The CDR3 bases are TGTGCCAGCAGCTTGGACAACTATGGCTACACCTTC.

CDR3 amino acids: CASRDLGGGVETQYF. Here the CDR3 DNA reads TGTGCCAGCAGGGATCTCGGGGGCGGTGTGGAGACCCAGTACTTC. V gene TRBV27 combines with J gene TRBJ2-5, with D tentatively TRBD1 or TRBD2 (6 bases each). Germline assignment: CDR1 MNHEY and CDR2 SMNVEV (reference sequence). The CDR3 spans 15 residues. V lost 6 bases and J lost 5, with 19 bases in between.

V and J are TRBV5-6 and TRBJ1-6; TRBD1 agrees at 7 bases. There are 15 residues in the CDR3. Per germline, CDR1 SGHDT and CDR2 YYEEEE. Trimming took 1 base from V and 7 from J; bases not matched to a gene: 5. The CDR3 bases are TGTGCCAGCAGCTTGTCGGGGGACAGAAATTCACCCCTCCACTTT. Its translation: CASSLSGDRNSPLHF.

The gene calls are TRBV2 and TRBJ2-1; TRBD1 is a possible D gene (6 bases). In germline, CDR1 is SNHLY, CDR2 FYNNEI. CDR3 length equals 16 residues. The V end was cut by 2 bases, the J end by 6 bases, with 17 bases between. The chain's CDR3 is CASSESNRVPFNEQFF. In DNA, the CDR3 is TGTGCCAGCAGTGAATCCAACAGGGTCCCTTTCAATGAGCAGTTCTTC.

This clone has only one observation. The chain joins TRBV5-6 to TRBJ2-1, with D hard to call. V lost 2 bases to trimming and J lost 2 bases, with 11 bases between them. The CDR3 extends over 15 amino acids. The germline gives CDR1 SGHDT, CDR2 YYEEEE. CDR3 sequence: CASSLTLSPYNEQFF. In nucleotides, the CDR3 is TGTGCCAGCAGCTTAACCTTATCACCCTACAATGAGCAGTTCTTC.

The chain joins TRBV27 to TRBJ2-1, with 9 bases matching TRBD1. Germline V lookup: CDR1 MNHEY, CDR2 SMNVEV (reference sequence). The CDR3 loop spans 18 amino acids. V lost 5 bases to trimming and J lost 7 bases; unmatched junction nucleotides: 18. The CDR3 region has the DNA TGTGCCAGCAGTGCTATGTGGAGGGGACAGGGTGAGGATAATGAGCAGTTCTTC. It codes for CASSAMWRGQGEDNEQFF.

The chain combines TRBV9 with TRBJ1-5, with D perhaps matching TRBD1 (6 bases). V lost 3 bases, J lost 5 bases, and 18 bases lay in between. The CDR3 is 16 amino acids. Germline V gives CDR1 SGDLS, CDR2 YYNGEE. CDR3 loop: CASSAGTPERDQPQHF. As DNA, the CDR3 is TGTGCCAGCAGCGCCGGGACACCGGAACGGGATCAGCCCCAGCATTTT.

This clone turned up a few times. The chain links TRBV27 to TRBJ2-1; either TRBD1 or TRBD2 may supply D (5 bases each). CDR1 is MNHEY, CDR2 SMNVEV, per germline (reference sequence). There are 11 residues in the CDR3. The V end lost 8 bases, the J end lost 12 bases, and 14 bases lay between the germline ends. CDR3 nucleotides: TGTGCCAGCTGGGGGAAGGTAGGGCAGTTCTTC. Protein sequence: CASWGKVGQFF.

The chain links TRBV29-1 to TRBJ1-5; D gene unclear. Trimming cost V 6 bases and J 6 bases, with 15 bases left between them. In germline, CDR1 is SQVTM, CDR2 ANQGSEA. The CDR3 length is 13 residues. CDR3 DNA: TGCAGCGTAGCCGAGGGTGCAAGTCAGCCCCAGCATTTT. It translates to CSVAEGASQPQHF.

As for this clone: This sample also contains other DNA sequences that code for the same CDR3. The gene calls are TRBV29-1 and TRBJ1-1; D gene unclear. Per germline, CDR1 SQVTM and CDR2 ANQGSEA. V shed 4 bases and J shed 3 bases, with 6 bases lying between them. The CDR3 consists of 11 residues. The CDR3 DNA sequence: TGCAGCGTTGTGAGGGACACTGAAGCTTTCTTT. Protein sequence: CSVVRDTEAFF.

The V gene is TRBV30, the J gene TRBJ2-2; TRBD1 aligns across 10 bases. CDR3 length equals 18 residues. From germline, CDR1 is GTSNPN and CDR2 SVGIG (reference sequence). With V trimmed by 3 bases and J by 7 bases, 17 bases remained unmatched. CDR3 nucleotides: TGTGCCTGGAGCTACGGGACAGGGGTAATGAGTGACAGCGGGGAGCTGTTTTTT. The encoded protein is CAWSYGTGVMSDSGELFF. Filled out from reference TRBV30 and TRBJ2-2, the complete variable domain reads SQTIHQWPATLVQPVGSPLSLECTVEGTSNPNLYWYRQAAGRGLQLLFYSVGIGQISSEVPQNLSASRPQDRQFILSSKKLLLSDSGFYLCAWSYGTGVMSDSGELFFGEGSRLTVL.

CDR3 DNA sequence: TGTGCCTGGGCCGGGGTATCCTACGAGCAGTACTTC. Translating it yields CAWAGVSYEQYF. The chain recombines TRBV30 with TRBJ2-7; weak D call: TRBD2 (5 bases). Trimming stripped 5 bases from V and 1 base from J, with 9 bases between. Germline loops: CDR1 GTSNPN, CDR2 SVGIG (reference sequence). The CDR3 length is 12 residues.

The chain carries TRBV5-1 and TRBJ1-2; a possible D gene is TRBD1 (5 bases). The germline V gene has CDR1 SGHRS and CDR2 YFSETQ. This CDR3 spans 16 amino acids. V gave up 5 bases and J gave up 2 bases, with 19 bases separating them. CDR3 in amino acids: CASRRDGRMKNYGYTF. CDR3 DNA sequence: TGCGCCAGCAGGAGGGACGGCCGGATGAAGAACTATGGCTACACCTTC.

The rearrangement uses TRBV11-3 and TRBJ2-1, with TRBD2 matching 9 bases. The CDR3 has 18 residues. V was pared by 1 base and J by 5 bases, with 12 bases of the junction left unmatched. Germline V gives CDR1 SGHNT, CDR2 YENEEA. Here the CDR3 DNA reads TGTGCCAGCAGCTTAGGCGCCCTAGCGGGGAATCGGAACAATGAGCAGTTCTTC. Protein product: CASSLGALAGNRNNEQFF.

In its sample, this clone was seen once. An end of the junction differs from the germline gene, which may be a read error. The CDR3 sequence is CTSSLGGLYTEAFF. Here the CDR3 DNA reads TGTACCAGCAGCTTAGGAGGTCTTTACACTGAAGCTTTCTTT. The chain has TRBV11-2 and TRBJ1-1, with no clear D. Germline values: CDR1 SGHAT, CDR2 FQNNGV. This CDR3 spans 14 amino acids.

This clone has more than one count but fewer than ten. This chain uses TRBV30 with TRBJ2-3; 9 bases agree with TRBD1. CDR3 length equals 16 residues. Trimming at V came to 1 base and at J to 2 bases, leaving 7 bases not matched to a gene. CDR1 is GTSNPN, CDR2 SVGIG, per germline (reference sequence). The CDR3 reads CAWSGPPQGATDTQYF. CDR3 in DNA: TGTGCCTGGAGTGGGCCCCCACAGGGGGCCACAGATACGCAGTATTTT.

J is TRBJ1-5 and V is TRBV27, with D unresolved. Germline V gene data show CDR1 as MNHEY and CDR2 as SMNVEV (reference sequence). The CDR3 runs 12 residues. V was pared by 6 bases and J by 7 bases, with 10 bases between. The CDR3 DNA follows: TGTGCCAGCAGAGAACCGGGACAGCCCCAGCATTTT. Its protein is CASREPGQPQHF.

This rearrangement joins TRBV10-2 to TRBJ2-7; TRBD1 matches 7 bases. The CDR3 runs 13 residues. Trimming took 6 bases from V and 2 from J; bases not matched to a gene: 4. Germline values: CDR1 WSHSY, CDR2 SAAADI. Here the CDR3 DNA reads TGCGCCAGCAGACCCGGGACAGCCTACGAGCAGTACTTC. Its translation is CASRPGTAYEQYF.

This clone was seen once. The rearrangement joins TRBV13 to TRBJ2-7; the match to TRBD2 covers 7 bases. This CDR3 region has 15 residues. V was pared by 5 bases and J by 2 bases, with 9 bases of the junction left unmatched. Germline CDR1 and CDR2: PRHDT and FYEKMQ (reference sequence). CDR3 sequence: CASSPGGRGTYEQYF. Written as DNA, the CDR3 is TGTGCCAGCAGCCCGGGGGGACGGGGGACCTACGAGCAGTACTTC.